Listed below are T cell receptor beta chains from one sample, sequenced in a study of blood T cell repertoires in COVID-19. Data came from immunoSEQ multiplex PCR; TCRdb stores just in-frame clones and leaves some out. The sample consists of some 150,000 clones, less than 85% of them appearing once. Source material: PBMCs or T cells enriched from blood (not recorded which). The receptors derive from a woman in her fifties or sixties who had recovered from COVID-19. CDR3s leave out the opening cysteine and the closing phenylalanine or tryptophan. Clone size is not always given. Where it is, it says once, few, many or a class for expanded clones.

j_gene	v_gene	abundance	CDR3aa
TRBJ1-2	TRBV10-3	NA	AISESIQRGPNGYT
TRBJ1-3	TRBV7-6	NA	ASSLESSGNTIY
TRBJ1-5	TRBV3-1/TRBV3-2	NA	ASSHVMDSKPQH
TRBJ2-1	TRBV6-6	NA	ASSPRLAGGLGDEQF
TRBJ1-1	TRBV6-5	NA	ASRSTGANTEAF
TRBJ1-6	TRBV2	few	ASRPGQGARSPLH
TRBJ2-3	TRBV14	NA	ASSQRGTSGPTDTQY
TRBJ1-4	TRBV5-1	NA	ASTDRGGDYEKLF
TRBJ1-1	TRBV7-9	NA	ASRGKVGTGDLNTEAF
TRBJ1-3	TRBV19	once	ASTPYSDSGNTIY